This TCR beta chain was recorded in a study of cytomegalovirus exposure and HLA in healthy donors. As for the study in general: Caucasian-associated ancestry cluster membership applied to approximately 81% of around 400 genotyped donors. Findings of the study overall: It was shown in a later analysis that HLA-associated TCR beta chains were more clonally expanded than other, equally common chains. Upon later analysis, TCR association rates were observed to vary by HLA locus, being highest for DRB1 and lowest for HLA-C.

Germline assignment: CDR1 ENHRY and CDR2 SYGVKD. V was cut by 2 bases and J by 5 bases, with 12 bases left in between. The CDR3 extends over 14 amino acids. The study sampled nominally healthy donors, though unrecorded immune exposures were likely. Vbeta (60) and Jbeta (13) primers were used in the PCR. Profiled with immunoSEQ multiplex PCR; TCRdb holds only in-frame clones, not every one. The table includes around 120,000 clones, about 70% detected once. With regard to this clone: Its antigen remains unidentified.

The V call is TRBV10-3, the J call TRBJ2-5; the D gene is possibly TRBD2 (6 bases). This TCR was sampled from an older woman in good health and CMV-seropositive. Sequencing input: PBMCs. This CDR3 reads CAISERGERETQYF. CDR3 nucleotide sequence: TGTGCCATCAGTGAGCGCGGGGAGAGGGAGACCCAGTACTTC.